These T cell receptor beta chains were read from a single sample in a study of blood T cell repertoires in COVID-19. Using immunoSEQ multiplex PCR, the repertoire was profiled, and TCRdb retains in-frame clones only, with some absent. The sample consists of under 300,000 clones, roughly 91% of them appearing once. Sequenced input: PBMCs or T cells enriched from blood (not recorded which). The receptor source for this set is a woman between 55 and 75 years old in a cohort exposed to, infected with or recovered from COVID-19 (not recorded which). Each CDR3 is given with its conserved first and last residue. A D gene is named only where the DNA matches it firmly. Clone size is not always given. Where it is, it says once, few, many or a class for expanded clones.

>NA|TRBJ1-5|NA|TRBV2
TGTGCCAGCAGTGAAAGGAGGGGCGATCAGCCCCAGCATTTT
CASSERRGDQPQHF
>TRBD2|TRBJ2-1|NA|TRBV28
TGTGCCAGCAGTCCCTCCCCCCAACTAGCGGGAAGGGGCTACAATGAGCAGTTCTTC
CASSPSPQLAGRGYNEQFF
>TRBD2|TRBJ2-7|NA|TRBV19
TGTGCCAGTAGTCCTCGCACAACCGGGACTAGCGGTAATGAGCAGTACTTC
CASSPRTTGTSGNEQYF
>TRBD2|TRBJ2-1|NA|TRBV11-2
TGTGCCAGCAGCTTGGGACTAGCGATCCATGAGCAGTTCTTC
CASSLGLAIHEQFF
>NA|TRBJ2-1|NA|TRBV28
TGTGCCAGCAGTTTCCTCTACAATGAGCAGTTCTTC
CASSFLYNEQFF
>TRBD2|TRBJ2-1|NA|TRBV3-1/TRBV3-2
TGTGCCAGCAGCCAAGGTAATAGCGGGAGCAATGAGCAGTTCTTC
CASSQGNSGSNEQFF
>TRBD1|TRBJ1-2|NA|TRBV19
TGTGCCAGTAGTATAGAGAAACAGGGGAGAGGCTACACCTTC
CASSIEKQGRGYTF
>TRBD2|TRBJ2-7|once|TRBV28
TGTGCCAGCAGTCAGGCCCAAGCGGGAGCCTACGAGCAGTACTTC
CASSQAQAGAYEQYF
>TRBD1|TRBJ1-4|NA|TRBV3-1/TRBV3-2
TGTGCCAGCAGCGGGGACAGGGGGGCCTCAACTAATGAAAAACTGTTTTTT
CASSGDRGASTNEKLFF
>TRBD1|TRBJ1-5|NA|TRBV19
TGTGCCAGTAGAACAGGGGAAGTTCAGCCCCAGCATTTT
CASRTGEVQPQHF
>TRBD1|TRBJ1-5|many|TRBV5-1
TGCGCCAGCAGCTTTGGACAGGGGCCAGATCAGCCCCAGCATTTT
CASSFGQGPDQPQHF
>NA|TRBJ2-1|NA|TRBV7-9
TGTGCCAGCAGCTTAGTTGCTAGCCCCAATGAGCAGTTCTTC
CASSLVASPNEQFF
>TRBD1|TRBJ1-4|NA|TRBV19
TGTGCCAGTAGGTTGACAGGGGTTAATGAAAAACTGTTTTTT
CASRLTGVNEKLFF
>TRBD1|TRBJ1-3|NA|TRBV15
TGTGCCACCAGCAGAGGAGGGGGCCTCTCTGGAAACACCATATATTTT
CATSRGGGLSGNTIYF
>TRBD1|TRBJ1-6|NA|TRBV7-9
TGTGCCATCCAGGGGGCCAGCTCCTATAATTCACCCCTCCACTTT
CAIQGASSYNSPLHF
>NA|TRBJ2-3|NA|TRBV6-2/TRBV6-3
TGTGCCAGCAGTTACTCCGAGCGGGTTACAGATACGCAGTATTTT
CASSYSERVTDTQYF
>TRBD1|TRBJ1-4|NA|TRBV18
TGTGCCAGCTCCCCGGGACAGACGGAAAAACTGTTTTTT
CASSPGQTEKLFF
>TRBD2|TRBJ2-7|NA|TRBV5-6
TGTGCCAGCAGCTTAGGACTAGGGAACTACGAGCAGTACTTC
CASSLGLGNYEQYF
>NA|TRBJ2-3|NA|TRBV5-6
TGTGCCAGCAGCTTGGCAGGGGGCACAGATACGCAGTATTTT
CASSLAGGTDTQYF
>NA|TRBJ1-3|NA|TRBV11-2
TGTGCCAGCAGTATCACACAGGGTCCGGGAAACACCATATATTTT
CASSITQGPGNTIYF
>NA|TRBJ2-3|NA|TRBV18
TGTGCCAGCTCACGGGCTTCTAGCACAGATACGCAGTATTTT
CASSRASSTDTQYF
>NA|TRBJ2-1|NA|TRBV6-5
TGTGCCAGCACGGCCGGACTGGCCTACAATGAGCAGTTCTTC
CASTAGLAYNEQFF
>NA|TRBJ2-3|once|TRBV10-1
TGCGCCAGCAGTCCAAGCACAGATACGCAGTATTTT
CASSPSTDTQYF
>TRBD2|TRBJ2-1|NA|TRBV28
TGTGCCAGCAGTACTCCCGGGACTAGGAATCGGAATGAGCAGTTCTTC
CASSTPGTRNRNEQFF
>TRBD2|TRBJ2-2|NA|TRBV3-1/TRBV3-2
TGTGCCAGCAGCCAAGATTGGGGACTAGCGGGGACGAACACCGGGGAGCTGTTTTTT
CASSQDWGLAGTNTGELFF
>NA|TRBJ1-1|few|TRBV2
TGTGCCAGCATCAGGGTACCCAACACTGAAGCTTTCTTT
CASIRVPNTEAFF
>NA|TRBJ1-6|NA|TRBV6-5
TGTGCCAGCAGTTACTCATCGTTTAGTTCCAATTCACCCCTCCACTTT
CASSYSSFSSNSPLHF